This T cell receptor (beta chain) was identified during a study of OX40 agonist ivuxolimab in advanced cancers. Background on the study: Partial responses were seen in three patients, one with hepatocellular carcinoma and two with cutaneous melanoma.

Study outcomes and limitations: With doses of 0.1 to 3.0 mg/kg, CD4+ and CD8+ blood T cells had undergone clonal expansion by week 6.

This table comes from immunoSEQ multiplex PCR, and its TCRdb copy is limited to in-frame clones, with some not included. Among around 73,000 clones, approximately 90% were seen once, and the ten largest hold around 9.9%. Trimming removed 0 bases at V and 0 bases at J, with 6 bases between. The CDR3 is 14 residues long. CDR1 and CDR2 from the germline V gene are SEHNR and FQNEAQ (reference sequence). Comment on this clone: Its cognate antigen is unknown.

The receptor comes from an adult with an advanced solid tumor such as melanoma, head and neck, liver or kidney cancer. V usage is TRBV7-9 and J usage is TRBJ2-7, with D uncertain. The sequencing used CD4+ or CD8+ T cells sorted from blood, collected in a trial of the OX40 agonist ivuxolimab. The CDR3 DNA reads as TGTGCCAGCAGCTTAGCGGACCTCTCCTACGAGCAGTACTTC. It specifies CASSLADLSYEQYF.